These T cell receptor beta chains were read from a single sample in a study of cytomegalovirus exposure and HLA in healthy donors. The table came from immunoSEQ multiplex PCR; TCRdb's copy has only in-frame clones and leaves some out. This table holds roughly 150,000 clones, roughly 68% found once. The specimen was PBMCs. Source of these receptors: a man under 40 in good health and CMV-seropositive. CDR3s include the opening cysteine and the closing phenylalanine or tryptophan. Where a row states a size, it is once, few, many or the class of an expanded clone; other rows omit it.

clone_size v_call cdr3_aa
- TRBV6-5 CASSGGYEQYF
- TRBV14 CASSHRQGPYGYTF
- TRBV30 CAWSLQQGIGEKLFF
- TRBV30 CAWTNHRGQPDSPLHF
- TRBV25-1 CASSEREGRPEAFF
- TRBV4-1 CASSQVHSGIMGNEQFF
- TRBV2 CASTYFLDNEQFF
- TRBV5-4 CASSQLAGVPLVLYEQYF
- TRBV6-4 CASSDGAYPNEQFF
few TRBV9 CASSRSGQGTRNEQFF
- TRBV4-1 CASSQNPSYSYEQYF
- TRBV1 CTSSQDLKGGLGYEQYF
- TRBV7-9 CASSYRGVGNTEAFF
- TRBV5-6 CASSLRGTRTDTQYF
- TRBV11-2 CASSLRTGTNEKLFF
- TRBV10-3 CAISESQGSRSEAFF